This TCR beta chain was found in a study of T cell repertoires in cytomegalovirus infection. Overall study: In public TCR beta signatures, there were indications of both CMV infection and matching HLA type.

TCRdb used MiXCR to reprocess the reads, holding one entry per CDR3 protein. Of over 300,000 distinct CDR3 sequences in the sample, more than 9% were seen once. Between the trimmed V and J ends, which lost 6 bases and 3 bases, there was a span of 23 bases. Germline V CDR1 and CDR2: MNHEY, SVGAGI. The CDR3 loop spans 17 amino acids. The sequencing input was PBMCs. The gene calls are TRBV6-5 and TRBJ2-5; maybe TRBD2 (6 bases). The clonotype comes from a human donor in good health (CMV status not recorded). Some clones in this sample may be carry-over from other donors' samples. The CDR3 nucleotides read TGTGCCAGCAGCTTCGGCCCAGGGTTGGGAGGAAAAGAGACCCAGTACTTC. Protein sequence: CASSFGPGLGGKETQYF.